The table lists the clone carrying this TCR beta chain with many counts. What it binds is not known. V was pared by 7 bases and J by 5 bases, with 11 bases between. The CDR3 is made up of 13 amino acids. Germline V gives CDR1 LGHNT, CDR2 FRNRAP. From RNA transcripts, TCR beta CDR3 regions were amplified. Initially, a first-round RT-PCR of the TCR CDR3 employed the HTBI primer set. TCRdb fed the multiplex PCR reads into MiXCR, producing one record per CDR3 protein. In the table there are 500,000 to 750,000 distinct CDR3 sequences, less than 20% of which are singletons. The data derive from a study of T cells in Graves' hyperthyroidism and ophthalmopathy. Study conclusions and caveats: The model's output predicted ophthalmopathy at a median of approximately 6.5 months prior to onset.

The PBMCs had their origin in 7.5 to 10 ml of fresh peripheral blood. Sample: blood. This chain connects TRBV12-5 to TRBJ2-2, with D possibly TRBD1 on 6 matching bases. This clonotype originated in a woman in her twenties or thirties with Graves' hyperthyroidism. The CDR3 DNA reads as TGTGCTAGTGCCGCACAGGGAACCGGGGAGCTGTTTTTT. Translation: CASAAQGTGELFF.